The 25 T cell receptor beta chains below all came from one sample that was sequenced in a study of beta chain features in type 1 diabetes. Expressed TCRB transcripts were sequenced because the entire RNA isolate underwent reverse transcription. Method: immunoSEQ multiplex PCR; TCRdb's copy keeps in-frame clones and lacks some. The data hold tens of thousands of clones, with roughly 45% observed a single time. The sample taken for sequencing was stem cell memory CD4+ T cells from blood. Every receptor here comes from a woman between 25 and 40 years old in good health.

The J gene is TRBJ1-3, the V gene TRBV4-2; 7 bases match TRBD1. CDR1 and CDR2 (germline): LGHNA, YNFKEQ. The CDR3 is 14 amino acids. The V segment lost 4 bases and the J segment 4 bases; nucleotides outside the gene matches: 4. CDR3 in amino acids: CASSRGDSGNTIYF. For the CDR3, the DNA is TGTGCCAGCAGCCGGGGGGACAGCGGAAACACCATATATTTT.

CDR3 in amino acids: CASSQAKIGDRNQPQHF. The CDR3 bases are TGCGCCAGCAGCCAAGCCAAGATTGGGGACAGAAATCAGCCCCAGCATTTT. The chain combines TRBV4-1 with TRBJ1-5; 7 nucleotides match TRBD1. The CDR3 totals 17 residues. Trimming removed 1 base from V and 4 bases from J; junction bases left unmatched: 10. The germline V gene has CDR1 MGHRA and CDR2 YSYEKL.

The rearrangement links TRBV5-1 to TRBJ2-5; 8 bases are a match to TRBD1. J lost 3 bases, V lost 4 bases, and 5 bases had no gene match. Germline CDR1 SGHRS, CDR2 YFSETQ. The CDR3 extends over 14 amino acids. The CDR3 DNA reads as TGCGCCAGCAGCATCTCGACAGGGGAAGAGACCCAGTACTTC. Amino acid sequence: CASSISTGEETQYF. The full variable domain, in which reference TRBV5-1 and TRBJ2-5 provide the parts outside the CDR3, is KAGVTQTPRYLIKTRGQQVTLSCSPISGHRSVSWYQQTPGQGLQFLFEYFSETQRNKGNFPGRFSGRQFSNSRSEMNVSTLELGDSALYLCASSISTGEETQYFGPGTRLLVL.

J is TRBJ1-2 and V is TRBV28; tentatively, D is TRBD1 (5 bases). This CDR3 spans 17 amino acids. Germline loops: CDR1 MDHEN, CDR2 SYDVKM. V lost 2 bases and J 3 bases, leaving 19 bases between the germline ends. The chain's CDR3 is CASSLATSQGRDYGYTF. The DNA of the CDR3 is TGTGCCAGCAGTTTAGCCACCTCTCAGGGAAGAGACTATGGCTACACCTTC.

This clone was detected only a few times. V and J are TRBV5-1 and TRBJ2-7; 8 nucleotides align to TRBD2. V gave up 1 base and J gave up 0 bases; unmatched junction bases: 3. The CDR3 has 15 amino acids. Germline V gene lookup returns CDR1 SGHRS and CDR2 YFSETQ. CDR3 amino acids: CASSLQSGSSYEQYF. CDR3 nucleotide sequence: TGCGCCAGCAGCTTGCAAAGCGGGAGCTCCTACGAGCAGTACTTC.

The chain is built from TRBV27 and TRBJ2-7; TRBD1 is a possible D gene (6 bases). The CDR3 extends over 14 amino acids. The V and J ends lost 3 bases and 3 bases respectively, with 12 bases between them. Germline lookup yields CDR1 MNHEY and CDR2 SMNVEV (reference sequence). The CDR3 loop reads CASSFYRALYEQYF. The CDR3, as DNA: TGTGCCAGCAGTTTTTACAGGGCCCTCTACGAGCAGTACTTC.

The rearrangement joins TRBV6-6 to TRBJ1-2, with D possibly matching TRBD1 (5 bases). The ends were cut back, 8 bases at V and 0 bases at J, with 13 bases in the middle. The V gene's germline CDR1 is MNHNY and CDR2 SVGAGI (reference sequence). The CDR3 length is 14 residues. CDR3 nucleotide sequence: TGTGCCAGCGTCTACAGGAATACTAACTATGGCTACACCTTC. This translates into CASVYRNTNYGYTF.

V is TRBV28 and J is TRBJ1-3, with 10 bases aligning to TRBD1. The germline V gene has CDR1 MDHEN and CDR2 SYDVKM. The ends lost 6 bases at V and 4 bases at J; junction bases unmatched: 9. The CDR3 has 16 amino acids. The CDR3 loop reads CASRKTGGIFGNTIYF. The CDR3 nucleotides read TGTGCCAGCAGAAAGACAGGGGGCATTTTCGGAAACACCATATATTTT. Variable domain in full (rest from reference TRBV28 and TRBJ1-3): DVKVTQSSRYLVKRTGEKVFLECVQDMDHENMFWYRQDPGLGLRLIYFSYDVKMKEKGDIPEGYSVSREKKERFSLILESASTNQTSMYLCASRKTGGIFGNTIYFGEGSWLTVV.

The chain couples TRBV6-1 to TRBJ2-3, with 13 bases matching TRBD2. The CDR3 is 15 residues long. J lost 4 bases, V lost 5 bases, and 3 bases had no gene match. The germline gives CDR1 MNHNS, CDR2 SASEGT. Written as DNA, the CDR3 is TGTGCCAGCAGTATACTAGCGGGAGGGCCAGATACGCAGTATTTT. Its protein is CASSILAGGPDTQYF.

Points on this clone: A read error may produce the germline difference seen at one junction end. This rearrangement joins TRBV29-1 to TRBJ1-1; the D gene is possibly TRBD1 (5 bases). The CDR3 length is 13 residues. Per germline, CDR1 SQVTM and CDR2 ANQGSEA. CDR3 in DNA: TGCAGCGGTGAACAGGAGGTTGGCACTGAAGCTTTCTTT. Protein sequence: CSGEQEVGTEAFF.

J is TRBJ2-1 and V is TRBV7-9, with 10 bases matching TRBD2. The CDR3 is 18 residues long. CDR1 and CDR2 (germline): SEHNR, FQNEAQ (reference sequence). The V segment lost 5 bases and the J segment 4 bases; nucleotides outside the gene matches: 14. Here the CDR3 DNA reads TGTGCCAGCAGCCCATTATTCCCGGGACTAGCGTTTTACAATGAGCAGTTCTTC. It translates to CASSPLFPGLAFYNEQFF.

The rearrangement uses TRBV20-1 and TRBJ1-1; the D gene is possibly TRBD1 (5 bases). V lost 7 bases and J 1 base, leaving 7 bases between the germline ends. Germline V gene sequence: CDR1 DFQATT, CDR2 SNEGSKA (reference sequence). The CDR3 has 11 residues. The CDR3 bases are TGCAGTGTGGACAAGAACACTGAAGCTTTCTTT. It is translated as CSVDKNTEAFF.

The chain links TRBV29-1 to TRBJ2-7, with D uncertain. Germline V gives CDR1 SQVTM, CDR2 ANQGSEA. The CDR3 runs to 12 residues. The V gene lost 4 bases and the J gene lost 1 base, with 8 bases spanning the gap. The CDR3 nucleotides read TGCAGCGTTGGGGCAGTATCCTACGAGCAGTACTTC. Protein product: CSVGAVSYEQYF.

The sample holds a few counts of this clone. The V and J genes are TRBV7-2 and TRBJ2-7; 7 positions agree with TRBD1. Trimming at V came to 6 bases and at J to 1 base, leaving 9 bases not matched to a gene. The germline V gene encodes CDR1 SGHTA and CDR2 FQGNSA. This CDR3 is 15 amino acids long. The CDR3 loop is CASSPTPGQSYEQYF. The CDR3 DNA reads as TGTGCCAGCAGTCCTACTCCGGGACAGTCCTACGAGCAGTACTTC.

V and J are TRBV18 and TRBJ2-1, with 10 bases lining up with TRBD1. This CDR3 has 16 amino acids. Germline CDR1 KGHSH, CDR2 LQKENI. Germline trimming cut 3 bases from V and 3 bases from J; bases unmatched to any gene: 5. The CDR3 coding sequence is TGTGCCAGCTCACCGAAAGGGACAGGGGTCTACAATGAGCAGTTCTTC. This translates into CASSPKGTGVYNEQFF.

This chain joins TRBV7-2 and TRBJ2-7; 9 bases align to TRBD1. Germline assignment: CDR1 SGHTA and CDR2 FQGNSA. The CDR3 contains 14 residues. The V and J ends lost 1 base and 2 bases, in that order; junction bases with no gene match: 0. Here the CDR3 DNA reads TGTGCCAGCAGCTTAGGGACAGGGGCCTACGAGCAGTACTTC. This gives the protein CASSLGTGAYEQYF.

This clone was observed a handful of times. The CDR3 protein is CASSFGTANEKLFF. The CDR3 DNA is TGCGCCAGCAGCTTCGGGACAGCTAATGAAAAACTGTTTTTT. The chain combines TRBV5-1 with TRBJ1-4, with TRBD1 matching 7 bases. After removal of 2 bases from V and 3 bases from J, the junction contained 1 base not matched to a gene. This CDR3 has 14 residues. Germline V CDR1 and CDR2: SGHRS, YFSETQ.

The chain carries TRBV7-9 and TRBJ2-5; TRBD1 matches 8 bases. This CDR3 comprises 16 residues. J gave up 2 bases and V 1 base, and 6 bases lay outside the gene matches. Germline loops: CDR1 SEHNR, CDR2 FQNEAQ (reference sequence). The CDR3 region is CASSLDMTGAQETQYF. CDR3 DNA: TGTGCCAGCAGCTTAGATATGACAGGGGCACAAGAGACCCAGTACTTC.

This clone appeared once. This chain connects TRBV5-8 to TRBJ2-7, with 8 positions matching TRBD2. Germline V lookup: CDR1 SGHTS, CDR2 YDEGEE. Trimming at V came to 6 bases and at J to 2 bases, leaving 16 bases not matched to a gene. The CDR3 contains 17 residues. CDR3 sequence reads: CASTTGSGSGGPYEQYF. DNA of the CDR3: TGTGCCAGCACCACGGGGAGCGGGAGTGGAGGGCCCTACGAGCAGTACTTC. Full variable domain (missing parts from reference TRBV5-8 and TRBJ2-7): EAGVTQSPTHLIKTRGQQATLRCSPISGHTSVYWYQQALGLGLQFLLWYDEGEERNRGNFPPRFSGRQFPNYSSELNVNALELEDSALYLCASTTGSGSGGPYEQYFGPGTRLTVT.

The chain has TRBV28 and TRBJ2-4; tentatively, D is TRBD1 (6 bases). This CDR3 has 13 residues. V was pared by 2 bases and J by 11 bases, with 13 bases between. CDR1 is MDHEN and CDR2 is SYDVKM in the germline V gene. The CDR3 nucleotides read TGTGCCAGCAGTTTAGGACAGAGACCTGTTCAGTACTTC. It codes for CASSLGQRPVQYF.

There are a few counts of this clone. This rearrangement joins TRBV4-2 to TRBJ2-6, with a possible D match to TRBD2 (5 bases). V lost 0 bases to trimming and J lost 0 bases, with 15 bases between them. The V gene's germline CDR1 is LGHNA and CDR2 YNFKEQ. The CDR3 runs 19 residues. For the CDR3, the DNA is TGTGCCAGCAGCCAAGATGCCGGGAACCTAGGCTCTGGGGCCAACGTCCTGACTTTC. It codes for CASSQDAGNLGSGANVLTF.

The chain couples TRBV29-1 to TRBJ2-7, with 10 bases fitting TRBD1. Trimming cost V 1 base and J 9 bases; bases outside gene matches: 9. From germline, CDR1 is SQVTM and CDR2 ANQGSEA. This CDR3 spans 14 amino acids. The CDR3 protein is CSVEGGTGVLGQYF. Written as DNA, the CDR3 is TGCAGCGTTGAAGGGGGGACAGGGGTGCTTGGGCAGTACTTC.

This chain uses TRBV28 with TRBJ1-3; no definite D call. The ends were cut back, 7 bases at V and 0 bases at J, with 16 bases in the middle. Germline lookup yields CDR1 MDHEN and CDR2 SYDVKM. The length of the CDR3 is 16 residues. This chain's CDR3 is CASTSGLSSSGNTIYF. The CDR3 nucleotides read TGTGCCAGCACCTCCGGACTGAGTTCCTCTGGAAACACCATATATTTT.

In DNA form, the CDR3 reads TGTGCCAGCAGCTTGGACAGAGAAGCCTACAATGAGCAGTTCTTC. Translated: CASSLDREAYNEQFF. This chain uses TRBV5-6 with TRBJ2-1; D gene unclear. Germline V gives CDR1 SGHDT, CDR2 YYEEEE. The CDR3 spans 15 residues. V was cut by 0 bases and J by 2 bases, with 9 bases left in between.

The chain has TRBV7-2 and TRBJ2-5; the D gene is possibly TRBD2 (5 bases). This CDR3 has 11 residues. Germline V CDR1 and CDR2: SGHTA, FQGNSA. The ends were cut back, 11 bases at V and 5 bases at J, with 12 bases in the middle. CDR3 protein: CAAGGGETQYF. CDR3 bases: TGTGCCGCAGGAGGCGGGGAGACCCAGTACTTC.